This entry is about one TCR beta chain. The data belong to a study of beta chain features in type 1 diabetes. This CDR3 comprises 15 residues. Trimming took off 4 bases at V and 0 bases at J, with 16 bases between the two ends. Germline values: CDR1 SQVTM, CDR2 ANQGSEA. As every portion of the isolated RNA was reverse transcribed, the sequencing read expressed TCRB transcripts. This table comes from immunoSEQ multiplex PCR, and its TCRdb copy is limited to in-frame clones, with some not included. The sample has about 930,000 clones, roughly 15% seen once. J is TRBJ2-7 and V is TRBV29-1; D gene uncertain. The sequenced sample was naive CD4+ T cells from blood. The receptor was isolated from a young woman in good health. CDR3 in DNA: TGCAGCGTTGGGACCAGGTCCCAATACTCCTACGAGCAGTACTTC. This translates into CSVGTRSQYSYEQYF.